This note documents a single T cell receptor (beta chain) sequence. Its antigen remains unidentified. These data originate in a study of T cell responses to AZD1222 COVID-19 vaccine. Regarding the study as a whole: It should be noted that donors were predominantly white British and more often female, and clonal diversity was possibly underestimated.

This table comes from immunoSEQ multiplex PCR, and its TCRdb copy is limited to in-frame clones, with some not included. The data show about 120,000 clones, roughly 93% seen once. V shed 3 bases, J shed 0 bases, and the junction held 8 bases outside the gene matches. Germline V gene lookup returns CDR1 KGHSH and CDR2 LQKENI. This CDR3 is 18 amino acids long. The chain is built from TRBV18 and TRBJ1-6; 7 bases map to TRBD1. The source of this sequence is an adult in good health. The sequenced sample was peripheral blood, obtained on day 0 of AZD1222 vaccination. The CDR3 nucleotides read TGTGCCAGCTCACCGACAGGGTCATTGAGCTCCTATAATTCACCCCTCCACTTT. Translated, it gives CASSPTGSLSSYNSPLHF.